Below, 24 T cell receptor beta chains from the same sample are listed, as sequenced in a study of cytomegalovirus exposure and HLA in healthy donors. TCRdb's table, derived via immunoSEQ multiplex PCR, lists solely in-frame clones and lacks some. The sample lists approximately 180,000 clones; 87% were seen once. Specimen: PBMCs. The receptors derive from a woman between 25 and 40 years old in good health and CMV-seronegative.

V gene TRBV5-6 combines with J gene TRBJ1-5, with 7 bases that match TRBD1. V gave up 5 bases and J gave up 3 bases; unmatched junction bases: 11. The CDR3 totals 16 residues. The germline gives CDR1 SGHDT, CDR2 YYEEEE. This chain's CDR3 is CASSALGQELNQPQHF. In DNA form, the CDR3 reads TGTGCCAGCAGTGCTCTCGGACAGGAGCTCAATCAGCCCCAGCATTTT.

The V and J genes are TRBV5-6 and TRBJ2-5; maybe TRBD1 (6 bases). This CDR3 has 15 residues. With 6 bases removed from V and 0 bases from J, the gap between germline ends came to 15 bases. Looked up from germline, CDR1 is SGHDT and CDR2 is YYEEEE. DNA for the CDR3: TGTGCCAGCACCATAACTCAGGGGTACCAAGAGACCCAGTACTTC. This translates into CASTITQGYQETQYF.

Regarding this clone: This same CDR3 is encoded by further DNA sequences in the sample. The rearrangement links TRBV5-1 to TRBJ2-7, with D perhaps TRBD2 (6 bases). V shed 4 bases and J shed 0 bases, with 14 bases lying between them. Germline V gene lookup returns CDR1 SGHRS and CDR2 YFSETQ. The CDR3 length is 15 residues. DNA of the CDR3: TGCGCCAGCAGCCCCCGTGGGGGGAGCTCCTACGAGCAGTACTTC. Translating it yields CASSPRGGSSYEQYF. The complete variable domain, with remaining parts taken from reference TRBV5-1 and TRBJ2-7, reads KAGVTQTPRYLIKTRGQQVTLSCSPISGHRSVSWYQQTPGQGLQFLFEYFSETQRNKGNFPGRFSGRQFSNSRSEMNVSTLELGDSALYLCASSPRGGSSYEQYFGPGTRLTVT.

The CDR3 bases are TGCGCCAGCAGCTTGTCCAGGGGCGCGTACGAGCAGTACTTC. This codes for CASSLSRGAYEQYF. The J gene is TRBJ2-7, the V gene TRBV5-1, with a possible D match to TRBD1 (6 bases). Trimming took off 1 base at V and 4 bases at J, with 12 bases between the two ends. Germline CDR1 is SGHRS and CDR2 is YFSETQ. The CDR3 consists of 14 residues. The variable domain in full, with the rest retrieved from reference TRBV5-1 and TRBJ2-7, is KAGVTQTPRYLIKTRGQQVTLSCSPISGHRSVSWYQQTPGQGLQFLFEYFSETQRNKGNFPGRFSGRQFSNSRSEMNVSTLELGDSALYLCASSLSRGAYEQYFGPGTRLTVT.

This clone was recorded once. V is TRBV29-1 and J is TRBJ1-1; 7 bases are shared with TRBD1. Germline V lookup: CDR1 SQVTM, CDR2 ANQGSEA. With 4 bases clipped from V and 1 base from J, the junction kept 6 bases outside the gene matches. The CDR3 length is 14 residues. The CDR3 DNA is TGCAGCGTTGGGGACAGACTAAGGAACACTGAAGCTTTCTTT. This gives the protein CSVGDRLRNTEAFF.

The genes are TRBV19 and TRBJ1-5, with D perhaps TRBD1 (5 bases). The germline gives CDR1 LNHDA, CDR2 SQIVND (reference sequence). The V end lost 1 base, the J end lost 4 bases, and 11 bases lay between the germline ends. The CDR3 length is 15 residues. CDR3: CASSIAGNGNQPQHF. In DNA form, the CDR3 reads TGTGCCAGTAGTATAGCAGGGAACGGGAATCAGCCCCAGCATTTT.

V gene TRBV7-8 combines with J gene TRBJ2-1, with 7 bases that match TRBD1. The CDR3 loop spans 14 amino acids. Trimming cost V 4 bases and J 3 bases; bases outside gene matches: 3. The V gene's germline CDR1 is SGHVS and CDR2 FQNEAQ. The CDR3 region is CASSSDRVYNEQFF. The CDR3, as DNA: TGTGCCAGCAGCTCAGACAGGGTCTACAATGAGCAGTTCTTC. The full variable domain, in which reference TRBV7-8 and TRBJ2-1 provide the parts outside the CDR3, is GAGVSQSPRYKVAKRGQDVALRCDPISGHVSLFWYQQALGQGPEFLTYFQNEAQLDKSGLPSDRFFAERPEGSVSTLKIQRTQQEDSAVYLCASSSDRVYNEQFFGPGTRLTVL.

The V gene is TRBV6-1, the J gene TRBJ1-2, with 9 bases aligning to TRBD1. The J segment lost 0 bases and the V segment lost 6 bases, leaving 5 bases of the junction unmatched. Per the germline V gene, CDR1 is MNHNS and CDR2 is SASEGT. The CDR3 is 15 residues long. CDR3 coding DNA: TGTGCCAGCAGAAGGGACAGGGACCCTAACTATGGCTACACCTTC. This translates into CASRRDRDPNYGYTF.

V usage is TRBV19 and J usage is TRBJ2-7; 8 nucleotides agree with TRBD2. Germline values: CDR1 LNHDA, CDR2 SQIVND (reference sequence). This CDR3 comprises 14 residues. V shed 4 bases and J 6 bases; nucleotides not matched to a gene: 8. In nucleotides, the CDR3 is TGTGCCAGTAGTACGACGGGACTAGTCATCGAGCAGTACTTC. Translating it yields CASSTTGLVIEQYF.

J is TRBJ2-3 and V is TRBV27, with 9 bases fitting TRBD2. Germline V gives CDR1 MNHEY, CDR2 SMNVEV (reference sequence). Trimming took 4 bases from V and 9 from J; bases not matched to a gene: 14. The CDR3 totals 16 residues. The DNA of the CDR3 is TGTGCCAGCAGTTCTCCCGGGGTAGCGGGGGAACTCACGCAGTATTTT. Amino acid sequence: CASSSPGVAGELTQYF.

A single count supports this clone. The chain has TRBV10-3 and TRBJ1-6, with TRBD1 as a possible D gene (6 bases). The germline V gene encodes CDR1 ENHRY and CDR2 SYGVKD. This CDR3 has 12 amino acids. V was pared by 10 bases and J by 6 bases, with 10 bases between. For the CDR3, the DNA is TGTGCCACCAAACAGGGTAATTCACCCCTCCACTTT. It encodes CATKQGNSPLHF.

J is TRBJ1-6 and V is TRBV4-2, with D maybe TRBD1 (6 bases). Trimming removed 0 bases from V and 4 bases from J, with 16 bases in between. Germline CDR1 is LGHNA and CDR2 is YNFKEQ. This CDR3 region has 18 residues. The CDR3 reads CASSQEVGQSDYNSPLHF. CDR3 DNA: TGTGCCAGCAGCCAAGAAGTAGGACAGAGCGATTATAATTCACCCCTCCACTTT.

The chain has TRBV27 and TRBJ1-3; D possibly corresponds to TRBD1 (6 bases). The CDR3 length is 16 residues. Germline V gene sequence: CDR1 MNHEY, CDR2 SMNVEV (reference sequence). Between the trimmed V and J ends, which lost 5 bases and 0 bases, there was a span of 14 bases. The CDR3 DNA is TGTGCCAGCAGTCCAGACAGGACAACCTCTGGAAACACCATATATTTT. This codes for CASSPDRTTSGNTIYF.

The CDR3 region is CASSDSLGQGYEQYF. For the CDR3, the DNA is TGCGCCAGCAGTGATTCGTTGGGACAGGGATACGAGCAGTACTTC. This sequence joins TRBV10-2 and TRBJ2-7, with 9 bases that match TRBD1. The CDR3 spans 15 residues. CDR1 is WSHSY and CDR2 is SAAADI in the germline V gene. The junction had 7 bases not matched to a gene; V was cut back by 3 bases and J by 4 bases.

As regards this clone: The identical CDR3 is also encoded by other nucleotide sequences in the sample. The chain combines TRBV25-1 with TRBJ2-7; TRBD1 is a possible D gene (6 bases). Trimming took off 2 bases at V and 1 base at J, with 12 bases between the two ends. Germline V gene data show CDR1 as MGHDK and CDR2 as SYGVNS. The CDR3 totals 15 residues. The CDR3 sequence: CASSERGRGSYEQYF. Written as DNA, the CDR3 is TGTGCCAGCAGTGAACGGGGCAGGGGTTCCTACGAGCAGTACTTC.

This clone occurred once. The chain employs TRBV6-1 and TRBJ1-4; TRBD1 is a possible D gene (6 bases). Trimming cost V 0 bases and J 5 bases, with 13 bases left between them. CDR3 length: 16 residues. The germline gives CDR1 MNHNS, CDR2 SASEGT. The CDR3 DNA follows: TGTGCCAGCAGTGAAGCGCGTAGAGGGGGAAATGAAAAACTGTTTTTT. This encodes CASSEARRGGNEKLFF.

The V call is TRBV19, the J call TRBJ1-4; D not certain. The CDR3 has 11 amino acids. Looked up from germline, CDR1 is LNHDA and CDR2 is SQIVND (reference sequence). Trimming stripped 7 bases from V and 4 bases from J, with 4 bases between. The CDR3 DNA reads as TGTGCCAGTACCGGTAATGAAAAACTGTTTTTT. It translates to CASTGNEKLFF.

Here the CDR3 DNA reads TGTGCCAGCAGCTTTGAAACAGGGTTTCGTACGCAGTATTTT. This translates into CASSFETGFRTQYF. The V call is TRBV7-8, the J call TRBJ2-3, with a weak D call TRBD1 (6 bases). Germline V CDR1 and CDR2: SGHVS, FQNEAQ. Trimming took 3 bases from V and 8 from J, leaving 15 bases between them. The CDR3 has 14 residues. Variable domain in full (rest from reference TRBV7-8 and TRBJ2-3): GAGVSQSPRYKVAKRGQDVALRCDPISGHVSLFWYQQALGQGPEFLTYFQNEAQLDKSGLPSDRFFAERPEGSVSTLKIQRTQQEDSAVYLCASSFETGFRTQYFGPGTRLTVL.

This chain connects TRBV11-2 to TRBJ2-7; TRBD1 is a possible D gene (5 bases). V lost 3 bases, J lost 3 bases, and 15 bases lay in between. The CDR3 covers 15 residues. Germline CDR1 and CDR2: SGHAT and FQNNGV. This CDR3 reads CASSLGQGNIYEQYF. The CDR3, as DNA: TGTGCCAGCAGCTTGGGGCAGGGAAATATCTACGAGCAGTACTTC.

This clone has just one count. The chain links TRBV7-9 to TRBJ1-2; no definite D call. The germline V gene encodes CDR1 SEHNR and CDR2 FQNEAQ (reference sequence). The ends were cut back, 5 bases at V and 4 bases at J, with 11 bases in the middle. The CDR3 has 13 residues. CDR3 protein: CASSHGSAYGYTF. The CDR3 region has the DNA TGTGCCAGCAGCCACGGGTCGGCCTATGGCTACACCTTC.

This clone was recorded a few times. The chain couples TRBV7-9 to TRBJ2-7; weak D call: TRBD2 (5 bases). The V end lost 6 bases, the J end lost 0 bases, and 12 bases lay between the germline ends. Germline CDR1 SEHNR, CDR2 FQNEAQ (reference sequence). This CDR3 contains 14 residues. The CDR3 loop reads CASSRESISYEQYF. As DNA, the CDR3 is TGTGCCAGCAGTCGGGAAAGTATCTCCTACGAGCAGTACTTC. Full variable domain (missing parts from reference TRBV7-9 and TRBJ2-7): DTGVSQNPRHKITKRGQNVTFRCDPISEHNRLYWYRQTLGQGPEFLTYFQNEAQLEKSRLLSDRFSAERPKGSFSTLEIQRTEQGDSAMYLCASSRESISYEQYFGPGTRLTVT.

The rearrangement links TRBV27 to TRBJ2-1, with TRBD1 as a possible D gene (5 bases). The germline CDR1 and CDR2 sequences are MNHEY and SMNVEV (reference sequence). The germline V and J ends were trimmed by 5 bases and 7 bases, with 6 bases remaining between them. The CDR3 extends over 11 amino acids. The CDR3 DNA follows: TGTGCCAGCAGTCAGGGAAATGAGCAGTTCTTC. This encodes CASSQGNEQFF.

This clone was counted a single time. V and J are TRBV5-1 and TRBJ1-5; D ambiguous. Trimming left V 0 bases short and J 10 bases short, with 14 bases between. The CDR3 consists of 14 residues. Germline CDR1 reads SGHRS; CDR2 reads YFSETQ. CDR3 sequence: CASSLGPVSGPQHF. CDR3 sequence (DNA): TGCGCCAGCAGCTTGGGGCCGGTTTCGGGACCCCAGCATTTT.

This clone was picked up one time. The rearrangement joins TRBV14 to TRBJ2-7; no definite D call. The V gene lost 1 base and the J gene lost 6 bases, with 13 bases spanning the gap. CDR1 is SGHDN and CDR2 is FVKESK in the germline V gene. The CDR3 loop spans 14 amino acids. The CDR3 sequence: CASSQALGSSEQYF. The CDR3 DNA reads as TGTGCCAGCAGCCAAGCACTCGGGTCTTCCGAGCAGTACTTC.